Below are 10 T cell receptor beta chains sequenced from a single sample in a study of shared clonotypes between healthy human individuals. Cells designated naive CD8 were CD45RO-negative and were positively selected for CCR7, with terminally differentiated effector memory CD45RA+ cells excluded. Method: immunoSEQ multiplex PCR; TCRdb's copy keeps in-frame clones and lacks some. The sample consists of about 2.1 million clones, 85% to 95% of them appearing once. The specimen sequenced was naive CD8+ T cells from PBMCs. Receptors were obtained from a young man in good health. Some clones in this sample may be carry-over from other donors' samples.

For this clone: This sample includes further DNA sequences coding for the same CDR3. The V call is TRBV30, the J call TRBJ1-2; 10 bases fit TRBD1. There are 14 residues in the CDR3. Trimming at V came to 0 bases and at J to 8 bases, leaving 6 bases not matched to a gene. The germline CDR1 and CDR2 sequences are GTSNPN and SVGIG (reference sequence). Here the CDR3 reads CAWSVLGTGDGYTF. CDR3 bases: TGTGCCTGGAGTGTATTAGGGACAGGGGACGGCTACACCTTC.

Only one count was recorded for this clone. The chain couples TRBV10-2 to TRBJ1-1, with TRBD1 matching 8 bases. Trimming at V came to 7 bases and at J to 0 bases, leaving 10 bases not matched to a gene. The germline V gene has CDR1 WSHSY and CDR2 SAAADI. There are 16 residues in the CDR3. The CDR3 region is CASTLETGAMNTEAFF. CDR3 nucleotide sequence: TGCGCCAGCACCCTAGAGACAGGGGCCATGAACACTGAAGCTTTCTTT.

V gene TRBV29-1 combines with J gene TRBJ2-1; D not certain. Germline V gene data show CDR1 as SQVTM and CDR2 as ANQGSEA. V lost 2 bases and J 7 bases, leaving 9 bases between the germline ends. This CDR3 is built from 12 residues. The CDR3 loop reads CSVESGLNEQFF. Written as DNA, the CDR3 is TGCAGCGTTGAATCCGGGTTGAATGAGCAGTTCTTC.

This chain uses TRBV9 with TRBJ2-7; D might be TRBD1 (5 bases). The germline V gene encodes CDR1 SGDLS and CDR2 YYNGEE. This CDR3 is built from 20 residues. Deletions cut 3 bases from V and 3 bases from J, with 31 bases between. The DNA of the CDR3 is TGTGCCAGCAGCGAACAGGCCCCCGAGTTACCCCCTTACGGCGACTACGAGCAGTACTTC. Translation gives CASSEQAPELPPYGDYEQYF.

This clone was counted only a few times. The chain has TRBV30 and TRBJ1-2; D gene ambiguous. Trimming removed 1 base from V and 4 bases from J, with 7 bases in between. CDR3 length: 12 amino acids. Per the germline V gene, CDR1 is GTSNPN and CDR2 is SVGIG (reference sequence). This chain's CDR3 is CAWSEEVYGYTF. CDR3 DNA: TGTGCCTGGAGTGAGGAGGTCTATGGCTACACCTTC. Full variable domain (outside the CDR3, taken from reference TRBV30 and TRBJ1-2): SQTIHQWPATLVQPVGSPLSLECTVEGTSNPNLYWYRQAAGRGLQLLFYSVGIGQISSEVPQNLSASRPQDRQFILSSKKLLLSDSGFYLCAWSEEVYGYTFGSGTRLTVV.

DNA of the CDR3: TGCAGTGCTAGGTTTGGGTACGAGCAGTACTTC. This sequence encodes CSARFGYEQYF. This chain uses TRBV20-1 with TRBJ2-7; D is ambiguous. The CDR3 runs to 11 residues. V lost 3 bases, J lost 4 bases, and 7 bases lay in between. CDR1 DFQATT and CDR2 SNEGSKA come from the germline V gene (reference sequence).

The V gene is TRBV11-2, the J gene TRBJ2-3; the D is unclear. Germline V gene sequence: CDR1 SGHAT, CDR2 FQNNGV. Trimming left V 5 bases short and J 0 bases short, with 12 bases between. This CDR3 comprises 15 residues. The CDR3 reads CASSPGGDSTDTQYF. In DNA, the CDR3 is TGTGCCAGCAGCCCTGGTGGGGATAGCACAGATACGCAGTATTTT.

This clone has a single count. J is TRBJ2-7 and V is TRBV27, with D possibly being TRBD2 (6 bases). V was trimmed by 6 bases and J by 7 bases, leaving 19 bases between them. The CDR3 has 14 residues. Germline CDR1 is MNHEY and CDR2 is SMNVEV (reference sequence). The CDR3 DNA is TGTGCCAGCAGGCTACTAGCTCCGCTGGAGGAGCAGTACTTC. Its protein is CASRLLAPLEEQYF.

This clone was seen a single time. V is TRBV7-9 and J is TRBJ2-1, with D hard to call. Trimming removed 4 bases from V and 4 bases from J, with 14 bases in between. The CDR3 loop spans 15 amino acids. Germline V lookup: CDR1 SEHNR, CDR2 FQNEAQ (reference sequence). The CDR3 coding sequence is TGTGCCAGCAGCTCCCGGGTAGTACGGTACAATGAGCAGTTCTTC. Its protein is CASSSRVVRYNEQFF.

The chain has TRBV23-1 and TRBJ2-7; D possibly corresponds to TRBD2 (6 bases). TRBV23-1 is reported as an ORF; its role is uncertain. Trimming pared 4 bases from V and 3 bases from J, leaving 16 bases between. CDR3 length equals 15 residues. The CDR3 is CASSPLPGTDYEQYF. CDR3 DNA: TGCGCCAGCAGTCCCCTCCCCGGGACTGACTACGAGCAGTACTTC.